This T cell receptor (beta chain) was sequenced during a study of T cell responses to AZD1222 COVID-19 vaccine. Clones were sequenced by immunoSEQ multiplex PCR, and TCRdb holds only the in-frame ones, with some missing. Of tens of thousands of clones in the sample, 85% were seen once. CDR3 length: 19 amino acids. The chain uses TRBV21-1 and TRBJ1-6; TRBD1, the table's D call, was not compared with the DNA. TRBV21-1 is designated a pseudogene. This clonotype originated in an adult who received the AZD1222 COVID-19 vaccine. The source was peripheral blood, collected 28 days after the second AZD1222 dose. CDR3 DNA sequence: TGTGCCAGCAGCAATATGGAACAGGCGATGAGCTCCTATAATTCACCCCTCCACTTT. Its translation: CASSNMEQAMSSYNSPLHF.